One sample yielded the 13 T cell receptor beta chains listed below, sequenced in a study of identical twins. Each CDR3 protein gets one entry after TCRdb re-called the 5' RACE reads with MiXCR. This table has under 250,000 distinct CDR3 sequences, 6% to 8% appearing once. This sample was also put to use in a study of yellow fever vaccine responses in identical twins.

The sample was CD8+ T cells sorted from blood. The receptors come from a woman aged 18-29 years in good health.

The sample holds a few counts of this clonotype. The chain's CDR3 is CASSTEPANYGYTF. As DNA, the CDR3 is TGCGCCAGCAGCACCGAACCAGCTAACTATGGCTACACCTTC. The chain links TRBV4-1 to TRBJ1-2; no definite D call. With 5 bases removed from V and 0 bases from J, the gap between germline ends came to 10 bases. Germline values: CDR1 MGHRA, CDR2 YSYEKL. The CDR3 is 14 residues long.

CDR3 in amino acids: CASSGPERPYYF. CDR3 DNA sequence: TGTGCCAGCAGTGGCCCCGAGAGGCCGTACTACTTC. This sequence joins TRBV28 and TRBJ2-5; D is unresolved. V dropped 5 bases and J dropped 14 bases, with 18 bases sitting between them. The germline V gene encodes CDR1 MDHEN and CDR2 SYDVKM. This CDR3 has 12 amino acids.

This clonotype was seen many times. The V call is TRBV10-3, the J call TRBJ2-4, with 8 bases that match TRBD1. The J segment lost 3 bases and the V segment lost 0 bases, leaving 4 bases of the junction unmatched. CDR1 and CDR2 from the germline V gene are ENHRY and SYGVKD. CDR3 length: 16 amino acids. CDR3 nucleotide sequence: TGTGCCATCAGTGAGTCCGCTACAGGGGGCAAAAACATTCAGTACTTC. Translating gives CAISESATGGKNIQYF.

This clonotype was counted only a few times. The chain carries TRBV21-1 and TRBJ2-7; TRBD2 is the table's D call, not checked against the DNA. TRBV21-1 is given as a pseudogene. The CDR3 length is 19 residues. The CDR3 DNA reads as TGTGCCAGCAGCAATCCACCCCGAGGGCCGGGACTTAGCTCCTACGAGCAGTACTTC. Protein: CASSNPPRGPGLSSYEQYF.

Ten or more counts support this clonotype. The CDR3 DNA follows: TGCAGCGTTGAAGGTGGGAGGGCCACAGATACGCAGTATTTT. Protein: CSVEGGRATDTQYF. The chain has TRBV29-1 and TRBJ2-3; TRBD2 aligns across 7 bases. The CDR3 is 14 residues long. Per the germline V gene, CDR1 is SQVTM and CDR2 is ANQGSEA. Trimming at V came to 1 base and at J to 2 bases, leaving 3 bases not matched to a gene.

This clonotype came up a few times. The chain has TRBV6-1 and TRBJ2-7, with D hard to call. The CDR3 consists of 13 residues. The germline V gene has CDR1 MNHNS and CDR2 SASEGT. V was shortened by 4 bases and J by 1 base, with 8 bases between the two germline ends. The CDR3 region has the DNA TGTGCCAGCAGTGGCTACAATTCCTACGAGCAGTACTTC. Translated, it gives CASSGYNSYEQYF.

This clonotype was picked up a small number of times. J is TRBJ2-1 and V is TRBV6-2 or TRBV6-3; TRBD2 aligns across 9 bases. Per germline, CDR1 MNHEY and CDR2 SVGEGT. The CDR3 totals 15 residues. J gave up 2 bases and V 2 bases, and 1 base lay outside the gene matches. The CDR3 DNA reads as TGTGCCAGCAGTTACAGCGGGGGGCCCTACAATGAGCAGTTCTTC. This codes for CASSYSGGPYNEQFF.

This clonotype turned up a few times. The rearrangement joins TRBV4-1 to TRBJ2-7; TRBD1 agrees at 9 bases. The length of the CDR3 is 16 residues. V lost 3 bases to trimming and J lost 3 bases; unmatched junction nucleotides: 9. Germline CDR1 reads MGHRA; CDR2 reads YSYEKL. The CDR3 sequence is CASSQVTGTGFYEQYF. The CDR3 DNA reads TGCGCCAGCAGCCAGGTCACCGGGACAGGGTTCTACGAGCAGTACTTC.

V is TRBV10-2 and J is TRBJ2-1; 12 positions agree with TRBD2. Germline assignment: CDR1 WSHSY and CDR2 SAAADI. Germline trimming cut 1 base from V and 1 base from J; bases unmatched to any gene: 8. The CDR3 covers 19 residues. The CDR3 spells CASSEFRLAGDRSYNEQFF. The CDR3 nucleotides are TGCGCCAGCAGTGAGTTTAGACTAGCGGGAGACCGGTCCTACAATGAGCAGTTCTTC.

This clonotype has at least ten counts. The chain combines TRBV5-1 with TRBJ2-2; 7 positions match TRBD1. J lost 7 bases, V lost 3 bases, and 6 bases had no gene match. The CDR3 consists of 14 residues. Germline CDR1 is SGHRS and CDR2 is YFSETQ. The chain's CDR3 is CASSSDRADGELFF. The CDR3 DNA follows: TGCGCCAGCAGCTCCGACAGGGCAGACGGGGAGCTGTTTTTT. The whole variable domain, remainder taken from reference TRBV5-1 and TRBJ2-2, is KAGVTQTPRYLIKTRGQQVTLSCSPISGHRSVSWYQQTPGQGLQFLFEYFSETQRNKGNFPGRFSGRQFSNSRSEMNVSTLELGDSALYLCASSSDRADGELFFGEGSRLTVL.

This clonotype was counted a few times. The CDR3 spells CASSLDPRGGEPSTDTQYF. The CDR3 nucleotides read TGTGCCAGCAGTTTGGACCCCCGGGGGGGCGAGCCCTCCACAGATACGCAGTATTTT. The chain employs TRBV28 and TRBJ2-3; TRBD2 agrees at 8 bases. The CDR3 runs 19 residues. Germline V gene lookup returns CDR1 MDHEN and CDR2 SYDVKM. With V trimmed by 3 bases and J by 2 bases, 16 bases remained unmatched. The variable domain in full, completed from reference TRBV28 and TRBJ2-3, reads DVKVTQSSRYLVKRTGEKVFLECVQDMDHENMFWYRQDPGLGLRLIYFSYDVKMKEKGDIPEGYSVSREKKERFSLILESASTNQTSMYLCASSLDPRGGEPSTDTQYFGPGTRLTVL.

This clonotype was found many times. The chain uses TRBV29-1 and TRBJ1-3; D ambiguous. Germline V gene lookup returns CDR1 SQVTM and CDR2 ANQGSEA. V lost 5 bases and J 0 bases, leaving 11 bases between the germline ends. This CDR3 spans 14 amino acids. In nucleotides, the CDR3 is TGCAGCGTTTCCTTTTTTGACTCTGGAAACACCATATATTTT. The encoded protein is CSVSFFDSGNTIYF.

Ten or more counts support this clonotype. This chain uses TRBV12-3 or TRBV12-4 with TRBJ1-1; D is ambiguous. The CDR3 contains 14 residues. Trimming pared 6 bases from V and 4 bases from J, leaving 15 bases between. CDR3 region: CASSPTGSGTEAFF. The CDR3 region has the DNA TGTGCCAGCAGCCCGACGGGATCGGGCACTGAAGCTTTCTTT.